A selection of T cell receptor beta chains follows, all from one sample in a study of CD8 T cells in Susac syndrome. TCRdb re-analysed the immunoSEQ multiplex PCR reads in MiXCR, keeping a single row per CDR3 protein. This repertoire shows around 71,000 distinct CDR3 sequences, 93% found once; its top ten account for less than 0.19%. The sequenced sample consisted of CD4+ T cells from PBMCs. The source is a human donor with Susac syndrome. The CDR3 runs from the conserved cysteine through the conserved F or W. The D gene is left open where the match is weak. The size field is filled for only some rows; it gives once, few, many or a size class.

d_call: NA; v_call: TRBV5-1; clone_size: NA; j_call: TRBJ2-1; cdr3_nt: TGCGCCAGCAGCTCCCGACGACAAACACTTAGTATCGCCAATGAGCAGTTCTTC; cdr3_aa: CASSSRRQTLSIANEQFF
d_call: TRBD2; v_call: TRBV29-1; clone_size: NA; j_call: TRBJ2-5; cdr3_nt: TGCAGCGTTATTGGGGGACTAGCGTCTGAAGAGACCCAGTACTTC; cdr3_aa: CSVIGGLASEETQYF
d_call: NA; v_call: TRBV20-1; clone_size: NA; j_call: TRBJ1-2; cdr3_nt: TGCAGTGCTAGTCAAATGGGGGGGGCTGAGGATGGCTACACCTTC; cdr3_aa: CSASQMGGAEDGYTF
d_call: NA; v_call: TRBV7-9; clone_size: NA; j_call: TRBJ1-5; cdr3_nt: TGTGCCAGCAGCTTAGGAGTAGGGTCCAGCAATCAGCCCCAGCATTTT; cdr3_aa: CASSLGVGSSNQPQHF
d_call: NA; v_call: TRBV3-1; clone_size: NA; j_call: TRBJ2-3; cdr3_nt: TGTGCCAGCAGCCCCTTAACGGGGAAGGGGGACACAGATACGCAGTATTTT; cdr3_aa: CASSPLTGKGDTDTQYF
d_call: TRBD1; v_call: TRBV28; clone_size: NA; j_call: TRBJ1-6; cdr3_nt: TGTGCCAGCAGTTTAGACAGGGGCAATTATCCCCTCCACTTT; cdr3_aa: CASSLDRGNYPLHF
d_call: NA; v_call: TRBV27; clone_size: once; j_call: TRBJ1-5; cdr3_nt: TGTGCCAGCAGCGCCGGGACACCGAATCTCAATCAGCCCCAGCATTTT; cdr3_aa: CASSAGTPNLNQPQHF
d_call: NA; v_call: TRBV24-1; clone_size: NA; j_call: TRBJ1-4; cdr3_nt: TGTGCCACCAGTGAGCGGATGGCGGAAAAACTGTTTTTT; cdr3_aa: CATSERMAEKLFF
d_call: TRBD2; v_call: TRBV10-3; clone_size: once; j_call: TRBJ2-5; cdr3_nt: TGTGCCACTGGGACTAGCGGGGTTCAAGAGACCCAGTACTTC; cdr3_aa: CATGTSGVQETQYF
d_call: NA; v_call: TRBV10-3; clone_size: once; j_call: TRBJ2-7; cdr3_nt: TGTGCCATCAGTGAGGGGCAGTACGAGCAGTACTTC; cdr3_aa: CAISEGQYEQYF
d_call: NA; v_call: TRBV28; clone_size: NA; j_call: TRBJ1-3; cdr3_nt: TGTGCCAGCACCCTAACAGACACCATATATTTT; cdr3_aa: CASTLTDTIYF
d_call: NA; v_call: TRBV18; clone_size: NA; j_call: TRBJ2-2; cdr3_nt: TGTGCCAGCGAAACAGGTGCCGGGGAGCTGTTTTTT; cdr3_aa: CASETGAGELFF
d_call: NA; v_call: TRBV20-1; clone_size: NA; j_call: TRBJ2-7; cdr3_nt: TGCAGTGCTAGTGTTGGACGGGGATACGAGCAGTACTTC; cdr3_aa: CSASVGRGYEQYF
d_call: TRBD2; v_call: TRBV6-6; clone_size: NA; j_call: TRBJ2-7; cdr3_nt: TGTGCCAGCAGGACTAGCGGGGGGCCCTACGAGCAGTACTTC; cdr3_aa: CASRTSGGPYEQYF
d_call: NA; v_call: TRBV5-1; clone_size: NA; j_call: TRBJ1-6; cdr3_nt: TGCGCCAGCAGCTTCGGCAGTGGATATAATTCACCCCTCCACTTT; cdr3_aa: CASSFGSGYNSPLHF
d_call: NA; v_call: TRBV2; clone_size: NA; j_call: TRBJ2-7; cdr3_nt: TGTGCCAGCAATCCTTCGGTAGGGGGCTACGAGCAGTACTTC; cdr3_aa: CASNPSVGGYEQYF
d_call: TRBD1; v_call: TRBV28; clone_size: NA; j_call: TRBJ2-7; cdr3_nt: TGTGCCAGCAGTACGGCCGGGACAGGGAATCGGTACGAGCAGTACTTC; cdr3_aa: CASSTAGTGNRYEQYF